This T cell receptor beta chain comes out of a study of blood T cells in healthy people across ages. Study-level points and caveats: Naive CD4+ cell counts and diversity both ran higher in long-lived than in aged donors. TCR beta diversity was tightly associated with the proportion of naive T cells.

This clonotype was seen at least ten times. What it recognizes is unknown. With 5 bases clipped from V and 7 bases from J, the junction kept 4 bases outside the gene matches. This CDR3 is built from 11 residues. Germline V gives CDR1 DFQATT, CDR2 SNEGSKA (reference sequence). PCR was performed a second time for about 6 to 12 cycles using a sample-barcoded 5' primer and a J-beta primer mix. Each cDNA molecule received a tag from a template-switch adaptor that had 12 random nucleotides. In TCRdb, the 5' RACE reads were re-called with MiXCR into one record per CDR3 protein. In the table there are around 900,000 distinct CDR3 sequences, roughly 26% of which are singletons.

The chain is built from TRBV20-1 and TRBJ2-5; 7 nucleotides agree with TRBD2. The sequencing input was blood. The sequence derives from a woman of 80 years or more in good health. CDR3 sequence: CSAGGDRTQYF. The CDR3 coding sequence is TGCAGTGCTGGGGGGGATCGGACCCAGTACTTC.